Listed below are T cell receptor beta chains from one sample, sequenced in a study of T cell changes during pregnancy in multiple sclerosis. Produced via immunoSEQ multiplex PCR; TCRdb's table is partial and in-frame only. This repertoire shows 65,000 to 85,000 clones, about 90% found once; its top ten account for over 0.25%. The sample was CD4+ T cells from peripheral blood mononuclear cells, taken after pregnancy. Every receptor here comes from a female donor with multiple sclerosis, enrolled in a pregnancy study. CDR3s include the opening cysteine and the closing phenylalanine or tryptophan. Fields, in order: CDR3 protein, J gene, D gene, V gene. A D gene is named only where the DNA matches it firmly.

CDR3 protein: CASSLAANEQFF
J gene: TRBJ2-1
D gene: -
V gene: TRBV5-4

CDR3 protein: CASSFMGSIAGSSYEQYF
J gene: TRBJ2-7
D gene: TRBD2
V gene: TRBV7-2

CDR3 protein: CASSRGLGQPQHF
J gene: TRBJ1-5
D gene: TRBD1
V gene: TRBV9

CDR3 protein: CASSSGTGGETQYF
J gene: TRBJ2-5
D gene: TRBD1
V gene: TRBV5-1

CDR3 protein: CASSSGTGPPEAFF
J gene: TRBJ1-1
D gene: TRBD1
V gene: TRBV6-6

CDR3 protein: CASSYGPLYNEQFF
J gene: TRBJ2-1
D gene: -
V gene: TRBV6-5

CDR3 protein: CASSRARRGVYNSPLHF
J gene: TRBJ1-6
D gene: -
V gene: TRBV7-3

CDR3 protein: CASSFVRDSPPNEQFF
J gene: TRBJ2-1
D gene: -
V gene: TRBV28

CDR3 protein: CASSPHPLSRDSYEQYF
J gene: TRBJ2-7
D gene: TRBD1
V gene: TRBV5-1

CDR3 protein: CAWTGLNTEAFF
J gene: TRBJ1-1
D gene: -
V gene: TRBV30

CDR3 protein: CASSPLGTSGPGRTDTQYF
J gene: TRBJ2-3
D gene: TRBD2
V gene: TRBV5-1

CDR3 protein: CASSVAGGGATDTQYF
J gene: TRBJ2-3
D gene: TRBD2
V gene: TRBV9

CDR3 protein: CASSANSPQGGEKLFF
J gene: TRBJ1-4
D gene: -
V gene: TRBV19

CDR3 protein: CASSWEAGGNTGELFF
J gene: TRBJ2-2
D gene: TRBD2
V gene: TRBV5-5

CDR3 protein: CATTETLAGYNEQFF
J gene: TRBJ2-1
D gene: TRBD2
V gene: TRBV2

CDR3 protein: CASSVATSAKQETQYF
J gene: TRBJ2-5
D gene: TRBD2
V gene: TRBV9

CDR3 protein: CASSAARGGYTF
J gene: TRBJ1-2
D gene: -
V gene: TRBV2

CDR3 protein: CASTPGGGAGETQYF
J gene: TRBJ2-5
D gene: TRBD2
V gene: TRBV10-2

CDR3 protein: CASSLALSGNQPQHF
J gene: TRBJ1-5
D gene: -
V gene: TRBV7-2

CDR3 protein: CASSFVWTGRTDTQYF
J gene: TRBJ2-3
D gene: TRBD1
V gene: TRBV5-8

CDR3 protein: CASSLDGGGLSYEQYF
J gene: TRBJ2-7
D gene: TRBD2
V gene: TRBV5-1

CDR3 protein: CASSLVTSGQETQYF
J gene: TRBJ2-5
D gene: TRBD2
V gene: TRBV18

CDR3 protein: CASTRGSEYGYTF
J gene: TRBJ1-2
D gene: -
V gene: TRBV6-5

CDR3 protein: CASSILTGGGNEQFF
J gene: TRBJ2-1
D gene: TRBD1
V gene: TRBV19

CDR3 protein: CASSLSRQGVETQYF
J gene: TRBJ2-5
D gene: TRBD1
V gene: TRBV11-2

CDR3 protein: CASRAEGVETQYF
J gene: TRBJ2-5
D gene: -
V gene: TRBV6-1

CDR3 protein: CASSFEGVAGRFRGFF
J gene: TRBJ2-1
D gene: TRBD2
V gene: TRBV5-1

CDR3 protein: CASSTPARGGEQPQHF
J gene: TRBJ1-5
D gene: -
V gene: TRBV21-1

CDR3 protein: CAWSPGGANYGYTF
J gene: TRBJ1-2
D gene: -
V gene: TRBV30

CDR3 protein: CATSGQNTEAFF
J gene: TRBJ1-1
D gene: -
V gene: TRBV10-3

CDR3 protein: CASSHETQYF
J gene: TRBJ2-5
D gene: -
V gene: TRBV7-6

CDR3 protein: CASSLARTGRTTDTQYF
J gene: TRBJ2-3
D gene: TRBD1
V gene: TRBV7-8

CDR3 protein: CASSLGRIAAVRTSPLHF
J gene: TRBJ1-6
D gene: -
V gene: TRBV28

CDR3 protein: CSAAGGTLSNYGYTF
J gene: TRBJ1-2
D gene: TRBD1
V gene: TRBV29-1

CDR3 protein: CASRRGQNTEAFF
J gene: TRBJ1-1
D gene: TRBD1
V gene: TRBV11-2

CDR3 protein: CASSLRRDSREQYF
J gene: TRBJ2-7
D gene: -
V gene: TRBV27

CDR3 protein: CASSSSGGDGYTF
J gene: TRBJ1-2
D gene: TRBD1
V gene: TRBV18